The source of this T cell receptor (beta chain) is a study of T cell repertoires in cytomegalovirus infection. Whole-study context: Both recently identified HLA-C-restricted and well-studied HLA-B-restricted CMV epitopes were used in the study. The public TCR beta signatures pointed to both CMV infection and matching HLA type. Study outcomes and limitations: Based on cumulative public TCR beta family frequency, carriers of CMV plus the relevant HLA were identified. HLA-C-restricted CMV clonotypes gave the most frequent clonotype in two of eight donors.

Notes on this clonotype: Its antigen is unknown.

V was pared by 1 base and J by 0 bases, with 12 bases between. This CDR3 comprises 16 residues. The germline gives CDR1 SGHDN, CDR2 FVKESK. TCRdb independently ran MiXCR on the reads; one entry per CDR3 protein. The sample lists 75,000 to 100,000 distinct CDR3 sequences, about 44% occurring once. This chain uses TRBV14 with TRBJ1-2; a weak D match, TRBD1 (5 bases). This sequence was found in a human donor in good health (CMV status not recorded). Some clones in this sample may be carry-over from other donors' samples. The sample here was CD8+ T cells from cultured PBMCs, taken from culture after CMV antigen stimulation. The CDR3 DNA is TGTGCCAGCAGCCAAGGTGGAGGGGCTACTAACTATGGCTACACCTTC. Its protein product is CASSQGGGATNYGYTF.